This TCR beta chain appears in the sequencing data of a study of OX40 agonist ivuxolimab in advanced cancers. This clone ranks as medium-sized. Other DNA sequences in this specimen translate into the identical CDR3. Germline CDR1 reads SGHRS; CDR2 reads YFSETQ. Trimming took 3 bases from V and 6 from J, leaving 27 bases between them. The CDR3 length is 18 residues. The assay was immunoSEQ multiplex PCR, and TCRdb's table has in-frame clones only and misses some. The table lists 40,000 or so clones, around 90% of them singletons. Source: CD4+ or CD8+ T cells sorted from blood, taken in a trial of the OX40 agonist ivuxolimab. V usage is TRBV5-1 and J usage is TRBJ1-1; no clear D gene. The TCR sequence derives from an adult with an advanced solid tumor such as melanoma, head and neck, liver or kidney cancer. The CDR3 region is CASSSGFLRAAHGPEAFF. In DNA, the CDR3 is TGCGCCAGCAGCTCGGGCTTTCTCCGGGCCGCTCATGGCCCTGAAGCTTTCTTT.